The present T cell receptor beta chain was sequenced within a study of T cells in Graves' hyperthyroidism and ophthalmopathy (dated by TCRdb to between 2018 and 2020). About the full investigation: Peripheral blood samples were taken at initial diagnosis, before any treatment was given. A discovery cohort of roughly 96 patients, about 40 with Graves' ophthalmopathy and approximately 55 with stable Graves' hyperthyroidism, was used to find distinguishing TCR V-J signatures. Whether ophthalmopathy could be predicted prospectively was tested in an independent validation cohort made up of under 20 hyperthyroidism patients plus 17 patients who later progressed to ophthalmopathy. The approximately 90 discovery patients were divided at random into training and test sets in a 7:3 ratio. The study also compared thyroid tissue and blood T-cell repertoires from several Graves' hyperthyroidism patients. Following sampling, methimazole starting at 30 mg daily was given to hyperthyroidism patients, and high-dose intravenous methylprednisolone was given to ophthalmopathy patients. The paper describes TCR Vbeta CDR3 sequencing of 140 or so peripheral blood samples, made up of 43 ophthalmopathy patients, over 70 hyperthyroidism patients and 17 progressor patients.

Graves' hyperthyroidism was defined as stable when no progression to ophthalmopathy occurred over 18 months of follow-up. Hyperthyroidism patients were aged 18 to 65 years and newly diagnosed, with disease duration of less than 2 months. The study excluded patients with uncontrolled infections, other autoimmune diseases, pregnancy or lactation. Diagnoses were based on clinical symptoms, serum thyroxine and TRAb, thyroid ultrasound and orbital computed tomography. Ficoll-Paque density gradient centrifugation was used to isolate PBMCs from about 10 ml of fresh peripheral blood. Trizol reagent was used to extract total RNA, and RNA quality was then checked on an Agilent 2100 Bioanalyzer. This clonotype was seen only a few times. The antigen this receptor binds is unknown. It has no much larger one-base neighbor in the sample; base qualities were not kept. The TCR beta CDR3 regions were amplified from the RNA transcripts. The TCR CDR3 was subjected to a first round of RT-PCR using the HTBI primer set and the Qiagen OneStep RT-PCR kit. The libraries were constructed in a second round of multiplex PCR and then size-selected and purified. The libraries were sequenced on an Illumina HiSeq2000 using paired-end 100 bp reads. In the original analysis: SOAPnuke was used to process the raw data, throwing out any read that contained adapters or uncalled bases, had a mean Phred below 15, or lacked an exact constant-primer or identifier match. High-quality paired reads were merged using COPE v1.2.5, and each unique nucleotide sequence was defined as a clonotype. MiTCR v1.1 was used to align the clonotypes against IMGT TRBV, TRBD and TRBJ reference segments. Only V-J combinations with frequency above 0.0001, covering roughly 99% of repertoires, were analysed. A TCS score was defined as the ratio of F50 (clonal expansion) to E x V (chaos), with BLOSUM62-based TCRdist applied between CDR3 peptides within each V-J. Welch's t-statistics and random forest reduced 500 to 650 V-J features to about 12, which were used in a naive Bayes classifier (R e1071). TCRdb handled the public reads itself, with Q25 trimming in fastp and clone calling in MiXCR, and kept productive beta chains. Identical CDR3 proteins give one entry, which carries the most common genes and DNA. The V and J calls and clone size are TCRdb's, not the authors'. The sample table shows 550,000 to 600,000 distinct CDR3 sequences, and about a sixth are seen once. Of the sample, 15% to 20% is held by the ten largest clones.

Study-level results and caveats: Most expanded thyroid clonotypes (frequency above 0.001) were also found in blood, which suggests that blood repertoires may mirror thyroid immune responses. A 13 V-J signature model separated ophthalmopathy from stable hyperthyroidism, with approximately 87% sensitivity and roughly 81% specificity in cross-validation and 80%/75% in testing. Sample size was not statistically predetermined, and investigators were not blinded to group allocation. During validation, the model predicted progression to ophthalmopathy a median of around six months ahead of onset, with more than 55% sensitivity and roughly 72% specificity.

V loses 10 bases of germline sequence and J loses 8 bases, and the interval between the two ends is 18 bases. Including cysteine and phenylalanine, the CDR3 has 13 amino acids. CDR3 DNA is the only sequence kept; it has 39 bases, read in frame from the first base. CDR1 and CDR2 are drawn from the germline V gene (reference sequence): MNHEY, SMNVEV. The sequencing sample was made of blood. The rearranged chain carries TRBV27 and TRBJ2-1; the D gene cannot be resolved beyond TRBD1 or TRBD2, each matching 5 bases. This receptor was obtained from a woman aged 18-29 years with Graves' hyperthyroidism. The sequenced DNA: TGTGCCACCAGGGAGAGAGTCAGGTATGAGCAGTTCTTC. The encoded protein is CATRERVRYEQFF.